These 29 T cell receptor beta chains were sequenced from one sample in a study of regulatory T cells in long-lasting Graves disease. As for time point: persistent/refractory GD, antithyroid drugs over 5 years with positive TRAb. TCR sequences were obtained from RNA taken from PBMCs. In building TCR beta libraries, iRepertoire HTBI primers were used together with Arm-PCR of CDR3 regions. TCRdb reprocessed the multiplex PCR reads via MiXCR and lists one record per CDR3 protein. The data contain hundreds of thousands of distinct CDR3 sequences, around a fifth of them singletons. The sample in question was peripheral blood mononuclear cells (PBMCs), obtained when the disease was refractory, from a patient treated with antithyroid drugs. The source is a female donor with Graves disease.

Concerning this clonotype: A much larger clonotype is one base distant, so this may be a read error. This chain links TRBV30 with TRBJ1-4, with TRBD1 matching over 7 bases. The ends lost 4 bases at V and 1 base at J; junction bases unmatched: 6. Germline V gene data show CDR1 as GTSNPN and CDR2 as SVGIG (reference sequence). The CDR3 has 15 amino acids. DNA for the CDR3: TGTGCCTGGAAGGACAGGACAGGAACTAATGAAAAACTGTTTTTT. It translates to CAWKDRTGTNEKLFF.

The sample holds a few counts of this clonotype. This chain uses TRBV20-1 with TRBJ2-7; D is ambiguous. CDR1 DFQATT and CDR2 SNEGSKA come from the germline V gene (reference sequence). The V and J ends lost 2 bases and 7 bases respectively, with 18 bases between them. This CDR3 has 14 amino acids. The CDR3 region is CSARPLLLQREQYF. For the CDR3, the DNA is TGCAGTGCTAGACCCCTCCTGCTGCAACGTGAGCAGTACTTC.

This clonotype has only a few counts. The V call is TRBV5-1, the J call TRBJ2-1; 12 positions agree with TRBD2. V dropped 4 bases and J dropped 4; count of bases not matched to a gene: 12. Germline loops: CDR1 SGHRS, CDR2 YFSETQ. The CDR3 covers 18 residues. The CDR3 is CASSGIPTSGGSYNEQFF. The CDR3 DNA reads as TGCGCCAGCAGCGGAATTCCGACTAGCGGGGGATCGTACAATGAGCAGTTCTTC.

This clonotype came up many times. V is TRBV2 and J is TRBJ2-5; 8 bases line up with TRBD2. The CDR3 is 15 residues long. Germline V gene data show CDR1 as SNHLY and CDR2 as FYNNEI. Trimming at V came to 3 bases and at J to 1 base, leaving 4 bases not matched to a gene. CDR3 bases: TGTGCCAGCAGTGACTTAGCGGGGCCCCAAGAGACCCAGTACTTC. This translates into CASSDLAGPQETQYF.

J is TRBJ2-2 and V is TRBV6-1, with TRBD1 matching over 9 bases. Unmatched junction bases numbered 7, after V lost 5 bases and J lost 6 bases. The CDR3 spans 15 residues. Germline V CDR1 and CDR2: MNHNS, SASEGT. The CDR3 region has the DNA TGTGCCAGCAGTCAACAGGGGGCGGGGTCCGGGGAGCTGTTTTTT. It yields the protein CASSQQGAGSGELFF.

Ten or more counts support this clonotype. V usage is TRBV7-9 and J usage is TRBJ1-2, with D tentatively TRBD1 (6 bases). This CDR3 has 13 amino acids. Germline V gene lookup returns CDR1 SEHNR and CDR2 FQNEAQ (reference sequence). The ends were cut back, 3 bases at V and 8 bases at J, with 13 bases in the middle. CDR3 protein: CASSFSGAQGYTF. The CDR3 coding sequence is TGTGCCAGCAGCTTCTCAGGGGCGCAGGGCTACACCTTC.

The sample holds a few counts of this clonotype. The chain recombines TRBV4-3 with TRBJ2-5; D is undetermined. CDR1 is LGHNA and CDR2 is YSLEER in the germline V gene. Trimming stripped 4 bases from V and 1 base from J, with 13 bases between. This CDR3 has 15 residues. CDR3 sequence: CASSRGIRAQETQYF. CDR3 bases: TGCGCCAGCAGCCGGGGAATTCGGGCCCAAGAGACCCAGTACTTC.

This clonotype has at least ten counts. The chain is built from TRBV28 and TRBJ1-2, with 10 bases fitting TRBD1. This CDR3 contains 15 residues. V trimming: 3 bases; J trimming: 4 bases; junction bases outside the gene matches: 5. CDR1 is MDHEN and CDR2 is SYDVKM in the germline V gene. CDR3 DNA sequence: TGTGCCAGCAGTTTGGGGACAGGGGCCCTCTATGGCTACACCTTC. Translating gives CASSLGTGALYGYTF.

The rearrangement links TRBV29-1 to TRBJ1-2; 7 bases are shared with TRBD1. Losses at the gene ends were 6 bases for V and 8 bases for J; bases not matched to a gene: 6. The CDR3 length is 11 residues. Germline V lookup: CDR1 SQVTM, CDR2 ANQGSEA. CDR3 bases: TGCAGCGTCGAGACAGGGCGCGGCTACACCTTC. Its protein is CSVETGRGYTF.

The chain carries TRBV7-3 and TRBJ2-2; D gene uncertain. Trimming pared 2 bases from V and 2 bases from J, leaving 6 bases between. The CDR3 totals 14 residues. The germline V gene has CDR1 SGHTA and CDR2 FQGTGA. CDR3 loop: CASSLYLNTGELFF. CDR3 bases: TGTGCCAGCAGCTTATACTTAAACACCGGGGAGCTGTTTTTT.

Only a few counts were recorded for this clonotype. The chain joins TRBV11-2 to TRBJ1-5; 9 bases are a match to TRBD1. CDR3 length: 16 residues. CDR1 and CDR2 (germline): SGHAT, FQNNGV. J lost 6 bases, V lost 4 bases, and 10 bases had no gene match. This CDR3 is CASSSGTGRSGQPQHF. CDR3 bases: TGTGCCAGCAGCTCAGGGACAGGGCGTTCGGGTCAGCCCCAGCATTTT.

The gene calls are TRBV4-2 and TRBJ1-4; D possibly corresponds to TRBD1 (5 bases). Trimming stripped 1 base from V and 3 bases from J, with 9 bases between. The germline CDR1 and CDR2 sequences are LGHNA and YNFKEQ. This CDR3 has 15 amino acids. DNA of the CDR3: TGTGCCAGCAGCCAAGGGCCAGGGTCTAATGAAAAACTGTTTTTT. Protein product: CASSQGPGSNEKLFF.

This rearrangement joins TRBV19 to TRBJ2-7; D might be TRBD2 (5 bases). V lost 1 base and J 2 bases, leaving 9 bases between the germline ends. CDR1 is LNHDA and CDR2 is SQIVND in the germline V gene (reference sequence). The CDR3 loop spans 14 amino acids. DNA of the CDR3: TGTGCCAGTAGTATAGTCGAGGGCACCTACGAGCAGTACTTC. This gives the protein CASSIVEGTYEQYF. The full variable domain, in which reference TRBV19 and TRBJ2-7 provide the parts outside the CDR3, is DGGITQSPKYLFRKEGQNVTLSCEQNLNHDAMYWYRQDPGQGLRLIYYSQIVNDFQKGDIAEGYSVSREKKESFPLTVTSAQKNPTAFYLCASSIVEGTYEQYFGPGTRLTVT.

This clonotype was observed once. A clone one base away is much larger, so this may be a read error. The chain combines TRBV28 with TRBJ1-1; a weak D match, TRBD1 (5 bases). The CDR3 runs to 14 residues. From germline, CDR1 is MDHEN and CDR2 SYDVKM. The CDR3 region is CASSLVPGTTGAFF. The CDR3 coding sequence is TGTGCCAGCAGTTTGGTCCCAGGGACTACTGGAGCTTTCTTT.

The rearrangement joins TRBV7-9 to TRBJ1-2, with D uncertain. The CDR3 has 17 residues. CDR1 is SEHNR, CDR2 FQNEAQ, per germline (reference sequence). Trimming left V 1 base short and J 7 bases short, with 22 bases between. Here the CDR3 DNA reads TGTGCCAGCAGCTTAGAGCCCATCGGAGAGGGAATAGGTGGCTACACCTTC. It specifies CASSLEPIGEGIGGYTF.

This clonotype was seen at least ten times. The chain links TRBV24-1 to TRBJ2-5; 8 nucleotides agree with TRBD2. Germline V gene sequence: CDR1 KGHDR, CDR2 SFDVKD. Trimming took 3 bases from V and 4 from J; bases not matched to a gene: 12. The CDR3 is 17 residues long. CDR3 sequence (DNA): TGTGCCACCAGTGATCCCAAGTTAGCGGGATCTCGAGAGACCCAGTACTTC. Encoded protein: CATSDPKLAGSRETQYF.

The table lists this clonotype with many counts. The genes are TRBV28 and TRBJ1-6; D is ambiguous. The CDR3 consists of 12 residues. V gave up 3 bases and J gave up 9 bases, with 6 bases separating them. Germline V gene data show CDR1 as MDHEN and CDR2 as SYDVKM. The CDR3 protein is CASSFPFSPLHF. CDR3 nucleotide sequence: TGTGCCAGCAGTTTCCCCTTTTCACCCCTCCACTTT.

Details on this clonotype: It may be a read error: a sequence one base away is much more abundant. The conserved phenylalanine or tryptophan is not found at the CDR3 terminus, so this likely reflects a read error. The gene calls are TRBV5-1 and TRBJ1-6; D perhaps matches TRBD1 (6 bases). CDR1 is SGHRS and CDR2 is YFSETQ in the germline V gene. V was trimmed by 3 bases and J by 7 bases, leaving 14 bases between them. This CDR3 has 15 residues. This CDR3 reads CASSYVGGLNSPLHL. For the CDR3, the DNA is TGCGCCAGCAGCTATGTAGGGGGGCTGAATTCACCCCTCCACCTT.

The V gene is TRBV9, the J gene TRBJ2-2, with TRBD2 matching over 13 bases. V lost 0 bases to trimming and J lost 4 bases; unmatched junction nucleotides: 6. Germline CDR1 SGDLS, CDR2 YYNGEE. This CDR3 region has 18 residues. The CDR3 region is CASSVGTSGGAGTGELFF. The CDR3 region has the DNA TGTGCCAGCAGCGTAGGAACTAGCGGGGGGGCCGGCACCGGGGAGCTGTTTTTT.

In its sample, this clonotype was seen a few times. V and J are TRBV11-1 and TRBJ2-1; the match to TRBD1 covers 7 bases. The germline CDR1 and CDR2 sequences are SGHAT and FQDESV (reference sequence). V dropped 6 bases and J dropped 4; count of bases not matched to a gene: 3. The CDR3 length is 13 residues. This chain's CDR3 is CASSQGVYNEQFF. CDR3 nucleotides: TGTGCCAGCAGTCAGGGGGTGTACAATGAGCAGTTCTTC. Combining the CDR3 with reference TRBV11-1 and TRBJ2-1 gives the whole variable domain EAEVAQSPRYKITEKSQAVAFWCDPISGHATLYWYRQILGQGPELLVQFQDESVVDDSQLPKDRFSAERLKGVDSTLKIQPAELGDSAMYLCASSQGVYNEQFFGPGTRLTVL.

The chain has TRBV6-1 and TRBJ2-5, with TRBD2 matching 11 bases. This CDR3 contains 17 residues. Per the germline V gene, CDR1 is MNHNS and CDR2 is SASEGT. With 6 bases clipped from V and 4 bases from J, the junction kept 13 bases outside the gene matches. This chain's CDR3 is CASSPWVSGGAGETQYF. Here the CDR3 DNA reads TGTGCCAGCAGCCCCTGGGTTAGCGGGGGGGCAGGAGAGACCCAGTACTTC.

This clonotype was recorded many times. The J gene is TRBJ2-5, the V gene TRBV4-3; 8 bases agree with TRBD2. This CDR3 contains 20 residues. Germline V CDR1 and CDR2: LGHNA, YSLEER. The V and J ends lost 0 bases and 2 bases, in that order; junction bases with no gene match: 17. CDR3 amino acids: CASSQDWVKWPGTRQETQYF. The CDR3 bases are TGCGCCAGCAGCCAAGATTGGGTAAAGTGGCCCGGGACTAGACAAGAGACCCAGTACTTC.

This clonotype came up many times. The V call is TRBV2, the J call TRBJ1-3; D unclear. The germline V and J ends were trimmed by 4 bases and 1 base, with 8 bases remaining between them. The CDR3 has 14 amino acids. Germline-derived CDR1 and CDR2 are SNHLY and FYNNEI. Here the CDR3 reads CASSASRSGNTIYF. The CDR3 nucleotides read TGTGCCAGCAGTGCTAGCAGGTCTGGAAACACCATATATTTT. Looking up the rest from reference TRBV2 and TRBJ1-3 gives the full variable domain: EPEVTQTPSHQVTQMGQEVILRCVPISNHLYFYWYRQILGQKVEFLVSFYNNEISEKSEIFDDQFSVERPDGSNFTLKIRSTKLEDSAMYFCASSASRSGNTIYFGEGSWLTVV.

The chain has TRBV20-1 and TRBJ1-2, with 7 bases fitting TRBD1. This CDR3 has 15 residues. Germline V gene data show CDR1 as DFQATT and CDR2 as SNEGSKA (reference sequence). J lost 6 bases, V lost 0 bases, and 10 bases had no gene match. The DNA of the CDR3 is TGCAGTGCTAGAGATGCCCCACAGGGGAAGCATGGCTACACCTTC. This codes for CSARDAPQGKHGYTF.

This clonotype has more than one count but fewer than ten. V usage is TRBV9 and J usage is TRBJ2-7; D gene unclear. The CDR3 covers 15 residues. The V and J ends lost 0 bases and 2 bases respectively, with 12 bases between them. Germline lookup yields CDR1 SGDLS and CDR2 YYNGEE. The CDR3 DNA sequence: TGTGCCAGCAGCGTAGATCTAGGGTCCCCCTACGAGCAGTACTTC. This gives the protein CASSVDLGSPYEQYF.

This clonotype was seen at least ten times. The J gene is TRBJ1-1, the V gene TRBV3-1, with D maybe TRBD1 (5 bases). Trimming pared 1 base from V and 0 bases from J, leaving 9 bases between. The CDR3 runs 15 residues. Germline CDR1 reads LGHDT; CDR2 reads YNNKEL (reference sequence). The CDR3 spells CASSQVRGMNTEAFF. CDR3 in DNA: TGTGCCAGCAGCCAAGTACGGGGCATGAACACTGAAGCTTTCTTT.

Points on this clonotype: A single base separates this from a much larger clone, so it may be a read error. The CDR3 here is CASSELSPPGSPLHF. DNA for the CDR3: TGTGCCAGCAGTGAACTATCACCCCCAGGTTCACCCCTCCACTTT. The chain has TRBV2 and TRBJ1-6; D uncertain. Germline CDR1 is SNHLY and CDR2 is FYNNEI. There are 15 residues in the CDR3. The V and J ends lost 2 bases and 9 bases respectively, with 14 bases between them.

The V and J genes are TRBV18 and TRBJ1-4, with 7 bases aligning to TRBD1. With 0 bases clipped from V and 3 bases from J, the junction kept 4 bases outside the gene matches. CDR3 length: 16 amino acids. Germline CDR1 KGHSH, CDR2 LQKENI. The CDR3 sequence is CASSPPSGTANEKLFF. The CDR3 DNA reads TGTGCCAGCTCACCACCGTCGGGGACAGCTAATGAAAAACTGTTTTTT.

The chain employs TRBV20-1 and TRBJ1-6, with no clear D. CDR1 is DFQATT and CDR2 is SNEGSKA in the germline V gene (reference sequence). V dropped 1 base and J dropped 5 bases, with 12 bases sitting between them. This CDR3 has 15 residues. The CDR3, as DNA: TGCAGTGCTAGAGTGCGTCAGACCGATAATTCACCCCTCCACTTT. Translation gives CSARVRQTDNSPLHF.